This passage covers 25 T cell receptor beta chains from one sample sequenced in a study of identical twins. Via MiXCR, TCRdb re-called the 5' RACE reads, giving one row per CDR3 protein. The table shows approximately 190,000 distinct CDR3 sequences, with 15% to 20% occurring only once. The same data also contributed to another study, on T cells expressing NK-cell markers.

The sequenced material came from CD8+ T cells sorted from blood. All receptors come from a woman younger than 35 in good health.

The chain is built from TRBV20-1 and TRBJ1-1; 8 bases map to TRBD1. V dropped 0 bases and J dropped 5; count of bases not matched to a gene: 8. The CDR3 spans 15 residues. Germline V gene sequence: CDR1 DFQATT, CDR2 SNEGSKA (reference sequence). The CDR3 protein is CSARDHQGAWTEAFF. As DNA, the CDR3 is TGCAGTGCTAGAGATCACCAGGGGGCATGGACTGAAGCTTTCTTT.

The rearrangement joins TRBV2 to TRBJ1-2; D is undetermined. Trimming removed 7 bases at V and 4 bases at J, with 16 bases between. The CDR3 has 14 residues. The germline CDR1 and CDR2 sequences are SNHLY and FYNNEI. CDR3 DNA sequence: TGTGCCAGCACCCCTAGAGGGCAGACCTATGGCTACACCTTC. Protein product: CASTPRGQTYGYTF.

This clonotype was detected only a few times. V gene TRBV30 combines with J gene TRBJ2-5; no clear D gene. Germline V gene data show CDR1 as GTSNPN and CDR2 as SVGIG (reference sequence). Trimming took off 2 bases at V and 4 bases at J, with 5 bases between the two ends. This CDR3 spans 11 amino acids. The CDR3 coding sequence is TGTGCCTGGAGTTCCACAGAGACCCAGTACTTC. Protein: CAWSSTETQYF.

This chain uses TRBV2 with TRBJ1-5; TRBD1 is a possible D gene (6 bases). The CDR3 extends over 16 amino acids. Germline CDR1 SNHLY, CDR2 FYNNEI. V was clipped by 8 bases and J by 1 base, with 18 bases between them. This CDR3 reads CASDTGRLMSNQPQHF. CDR3 DNA sequence: TGTGCCAGCGACACAGGGCGCCTTATGAGCAATCAGCCCCAGCATTTT.

This clonotype was seen at least ten times. This rearrangement joins TRBV7-8 to TRBJ2-1, with 13 bases matching TRBD2. The CDR3 spans 17 residues. Trimming removed 4 bases from V and 0 bases from J; junction bases left unmatched: 3. Per the germline V gene, CDR1 is SGHVS and CDR2 is FQNEAQ. The CDR3, as DNA: TGTGCCAGCAGCTCGGGACTAGCGGGATCCTCCTACAATGAGCAGTTCTTC. This encodes CASSSGLAGSSYNEQFF. The variable domain in full, completed from reference TRBV7-8 and TRBJ2-1, reads GAGVSQSPRYKVAKRGQDVALRCDPISGHVSLFWYQQALGQGPEFLTYFQNEAQLDKSGLPSDRFFAERPEGSVSTLKIQRTQQEDSAVYLCASSSGLAGSSYNEQFFGPGTRLTVL.

The chain is built from TRBV10-1 and TRBJ2-2; D unresolved. The length of the CDR3 is 15 residues. CDR1 is WNHNN, CDR2 SYGVQD, per germline (reference sequence). V was trimmed by 6 bases and J by 1 base, leaving 12 bases between them. Here the CDR3 reads CASSTIQENTGELFF. The CDR3 DNA is TGCGCCAGCAGCACGATCCAGGAGAACACCGGGGAGCTGTTTTTT.

This clonotype was observed a handful of times. CDR3 in amino acids: CASRTDMAYEQYF. The CDR3 DNA is TGTGCCAGCAGGACGGACATGGCGTACGAGCAGTACTTC. This chain connects TRBV6-2 or TRBV6-3 to TRBJ2-7; a weak D match, TRBD1 (5 bases). Trimming removed 6 bases from V and 4 bases from J, with 13 bases in between. The CDR3 is 13 amino acids. Germline assignment: CDR1 MNHEY and CDR2 SVGEGT.

This clonotype was counted only a few times. The chain links TRBV7-2 to TRBJ2-3; D gene ambiguous. Per germline, CDR1 SGHTA and CDR2 FQGNSA. Trimming left V 5 bases short and J 7 bases short, with 7 bases between. This CDR3 region has 11 residues. The CDR3 here is CASSLTYTQYF. CDR3 nucleotides: TGTGCCAGCAGCCTAACGTATACGCAGTATTTT.

The chain couples TRBV20-1 to TRBJ2-5; D is ambiguous. Germline CDR1 reads DFQATT; CDR2 reads SNEGSKA (reference sequence). The CDR3 has 12 amino acids. Trimming shortened V by 3 bases and J by 7 bases, and 12 bases separated the two germline ends. In nucleotides, the CDR3 is TGCAGTGCTAGCGGCGGATTTGTGACCCAGTACTTC. Amino acids: CSASGGFVTQYF.

This clonotype has only one observation. The gene calls are TRBV19 and TRBJ2-1; TRBD2 matches 12 bases. Trimming at V came to 7 bases and at J to 6 bases, leaving 4 bases not matched to a gene. Germline loops: CDR1 LNHDA, CDR2 SQIVND (reference sequence). CDR3 length equals 14 residues. This chain's CDR3 is CASTSGRVINEQFF. DNA for the CDR3: TGTGCCAGTACTAGCGGGAGGGTAATCAATGAGCAGTTCTTC.

The V gene is TRBV5-1, the J gene TRBJ2-3; D tentatively reads TRBD1 or TRBD2 (5 bases each). CDR3 length: 15 residues. V was clipped by 5 bases and J by 2 bases, with 15 bases between them. Germline assignment: CDR1 SGHRS and CDR2 YFSETQ. This CDR3 is CASRVWQGPTDTQYF. The DNA for the CDR3 is TGCGCCAGCAGGGTGTGGCAGGGACCCACAGATACGCAGTATTTT.

This clonotype was counted only a few times. The chain's CDR3 is CASSGNRGPSYNEQFF. In nucleotides, the CDR3 is TGTGCCAGCAGCGGAAACCGGGGGCCCTCCTACAATGAGCAGTTCTTC. The V call is TRBV9, the J call TRBJ2-1; D possibly uses TRBD1 or TRBD2 (6 bases each). The CDR3 runs 16 residues. CDR1 and CDR2 (germline): SGDLS, YYNGEE. Trimming removed 3 bases at V and 0 bases at J, with 13 bases between.

This clonotype was picked up a small number of times. The chain carries TRBV20-1 and TRBJ1-6; D gene unclear. The CDR3 sequence is 10 residues long. The ends were cut back, 0 bases at V and 12 bases at J, with 3 bases in the middle. In germline, CDR1 is DFQATT, CDR2 SNEGSKA (reference sequence). Here the CDR3 reads CSARDGPLHF. The CDR3 DNA follows: TGCAGTGCTAGAGACGGACCCCTCCACTTT.

The rearrangement links TRBV28 to TRBJ2-1; 8 positions match TRBD2. Germline loops: CDR1 MDHEN, CDR2 SYDVKM. The V segment lost 6 bases and the J segment 7 bases; nucleotides outside the gene matches: 14. The CDR3 sequence is 16 residues long. Here the CDR3 DNA reads TGTGCCAGCAGCCCAAGGTCGGGGGGGGTAATAAATGAGCAGTTCTTC. This gives the protein CASSPRSGGVINEQFF.

The sample holds one count of this clonotype. The chain combines TRBV14 with TRBJ2-1; 7 nucleotides agree with TRBD2. V dropped 1 base and J dropped 7; count of bases not matched to a gene: 13. There are 17 residues in the CDR3. Germline V lookup: CDR1 SGHDN, CDR2 FVKESK. Here the CDR3 DNA reads TGTGCCAGCAGCCAAGTCCCAGCGGGGAACCTGGAGAATGAGCAGTTCTTC. This gives the protein CASSQVPAGNLENEQFF. The entire variable domain, with the rest obtained from reference TRBV14 and TRBJ2-1, is as follows: EAGVTQFPSHSVIEKGQTVTLRCDPISGHDNLYWYRRVMGKEIKFLLHFVKESKQDESGMPNNRFLAERTGGTYSTLKVQPAELEDSGVYFCASSQVPAGNLENEQFFGPGTRLTVL.

J is TRBJ2-7 and V is TRBV30; TRBD2 matches 13 bases. The V gene's germline CDR1 is GTSNPN and CDR2 SVGIG (reference sequence). Losses at the gene ends were 6 bases for V and 5 bases for J; bases not matched to a gene: 7. The CDR3 is 14 residues long. This CDR3 is CACKGLAGVHEQYF. The CDR3 DNA is TGTGCCTGTAAAGGACTAGCGGGAGTCCACGAGCAGTACTTC.

This clonotype was observed at least ten times. The gene calls are TRBV6-2 or TRBV6-3 and TRBJ2-1; TRBD2 matches at 12 bases. Per germline, CDR1 MNHEY and CDR2 SVGEGT. The junction had 3 bases not matched to a gene; V was cut back by 7 bases and J by 5 bases. The CDR3 has 14 residues. The chain's CDR3 is CASTTSGSHNEQFF. CDR3 DNA sequence: TGTGCCAGCACGACTAGCGGGAGCCACAATGAGCAGTTCTTC.

The rearrangement uses TRBV5-6 and TRBJ2-2; D unclear. The CDR3 length is 11 residues. Germline loops: CDR1 SGHDT, CDR2 YYEEEE. With 2 bases removed from V and 7 bases from J, the gap between germline ends came to 3 bases. CDR3 DNA: TGTGCCAGCAGCTTTTACGGGGAGCTGTTTTTT. Its protein product is CASSFYGELFF.

This clonotype was observed many times. V usage is TRBV29-1 and J usage is TRBJ2-1; 7 bases align to TRBD2. This CDR3 has 16 amino acids. Trimming removed 0 bases from V and 2 bases from J; junction bases left unmatched: 7. Germline CDR1 is SQVTM and CDR2 is ANQGSEA. CDR3 coding DNA: TGCAGCGTTGAAGATTTCGGACTAGTAACCTACAATGAGCAGTTCTTC. This encodes CSVEDFGLVTYNEQFF.

The rearrangement joins TRBV6-1 to TRBJ2-1, with TRBD1 identical over 7 bases. CDR3 length: 14 amino acids. Per germline, CDR1 MNHNS and CDR2 SASEGT. Trimming cost V 7 bases and J 6 bases; bases outside gene matches: 9. CDR3 region: CASNDRVGLNEQFF. The CDR3 nucleotides are TGTGCCAGCAACGACAGGGTAGGGCTCAATGAGCAGTTCTTC.

This clonotype was seen only a few times. The V call is TRBV29-1, the J call TRBJ1-1; 7 bases map to TRBD1. Germline V lookup: CDR1 SQVTM, CDR2 ANQGSEA. After removal of 6 bases from V and 7 bases from J, the junction contained 5 bases not matched to a gene. This CDR3 spans 11 amino acids. Here the CDR3 reads CSVLRDSEAFF. The DNA for the CDR3 is TGCAGCGTGCTCCGGGACAGTGAAGCTTTCTTT. The full variable domain, with the rest looked up from reference TRBV29-1 and TRBJ1-1, is SAVISQKPSRDICQRGTSLTIQCQVDSQVTMMFWYRQQPGQSLTLIATANQGSEATYESGFVIDKFPISRPNLTFSTLTVSNMSPEDSSIYLCSVLRDSEAFFGQGTRLTVV.

The gene calls are TRBV19 and TRBJ2-2; D may be TRBD2 (6 bases). CDR1 is LNHDA, CDR2 SQIVND, per germline (reference sequence). There are 16 residues in the CDR3. V lost 0 bases to trimming and J lost 2 bases, with 10 bases between them. In nucleotides, the CDR3 is TGTGCCAGTAGTATAGATGGGGGGATCAACACCGGGGAGCTGTTTTTT. Protein: CASSIDGGINTGELFF. Looking up the rest from reference TRBV19 and TRBJ2-2 gives the full variable domain: DGGITQSPKYLFRKEGQNVTLSCEQNLNHDAMYWYRQDPGQGLRLIYYSQIVNDFQKGDIAEGYSVSREKKESFPLTVTSAQKNPTAFYLCASSIDGGINTGELFFGEGSRLTVL.

V and J are TRBV20-1 and TRBJ2-1; the match to TRBD2 covers 11 bases. The trim removed 3 bases at V and 5 bases at J, leaving 9 bases unmatched. In germline, CDR1 is DFQATT, CDR2 SNEGSKA (reference sequence). The CDR3 extends over 16 amino acids. The CDR3 bases are TGCAGTGCTAGTCCCAGACTAGCGGGAAAAAACAATGAGCAGTTCTTC. Residues: CSASPRLAGKNNEQFF.

This clonotype was seen many times. The chain recombines TRBV9 with TRBJ2-2; D is uncertain. This CDR3 comprises 13 residues. The germline CDR1 and CDR2 sequences are SGDLS and YYNGEE. V lost 2 bases, J lost 1 base, and 3 bases lay in between. CDR3 loop: CASSVGNTGELFF. CDR3 DNA: TGTGCCAGCAGCGTTGGGAACACCGGGGAGCTGTTTTTT.

This clonotype appeared a few times. The genes are TRBV7-2 and TRBJ2-7, with TRBD2 matching over 16 bases. The ends lost 2 bases at V and 3 bases at J; junction bases unmatched: 7. The CDR3 contains 18 residues. The V gene's germline CDR1 is SGHTA and CDR2 FQGNSA. CDR3 sequence: CASSLPGLAGGPGYEQYF. The CDR3 DNA reads as TGTGCCAGCAGCTTACCGGGACTAGCGGGAGGGCCAGGCTACGAGCAGTACTTC.